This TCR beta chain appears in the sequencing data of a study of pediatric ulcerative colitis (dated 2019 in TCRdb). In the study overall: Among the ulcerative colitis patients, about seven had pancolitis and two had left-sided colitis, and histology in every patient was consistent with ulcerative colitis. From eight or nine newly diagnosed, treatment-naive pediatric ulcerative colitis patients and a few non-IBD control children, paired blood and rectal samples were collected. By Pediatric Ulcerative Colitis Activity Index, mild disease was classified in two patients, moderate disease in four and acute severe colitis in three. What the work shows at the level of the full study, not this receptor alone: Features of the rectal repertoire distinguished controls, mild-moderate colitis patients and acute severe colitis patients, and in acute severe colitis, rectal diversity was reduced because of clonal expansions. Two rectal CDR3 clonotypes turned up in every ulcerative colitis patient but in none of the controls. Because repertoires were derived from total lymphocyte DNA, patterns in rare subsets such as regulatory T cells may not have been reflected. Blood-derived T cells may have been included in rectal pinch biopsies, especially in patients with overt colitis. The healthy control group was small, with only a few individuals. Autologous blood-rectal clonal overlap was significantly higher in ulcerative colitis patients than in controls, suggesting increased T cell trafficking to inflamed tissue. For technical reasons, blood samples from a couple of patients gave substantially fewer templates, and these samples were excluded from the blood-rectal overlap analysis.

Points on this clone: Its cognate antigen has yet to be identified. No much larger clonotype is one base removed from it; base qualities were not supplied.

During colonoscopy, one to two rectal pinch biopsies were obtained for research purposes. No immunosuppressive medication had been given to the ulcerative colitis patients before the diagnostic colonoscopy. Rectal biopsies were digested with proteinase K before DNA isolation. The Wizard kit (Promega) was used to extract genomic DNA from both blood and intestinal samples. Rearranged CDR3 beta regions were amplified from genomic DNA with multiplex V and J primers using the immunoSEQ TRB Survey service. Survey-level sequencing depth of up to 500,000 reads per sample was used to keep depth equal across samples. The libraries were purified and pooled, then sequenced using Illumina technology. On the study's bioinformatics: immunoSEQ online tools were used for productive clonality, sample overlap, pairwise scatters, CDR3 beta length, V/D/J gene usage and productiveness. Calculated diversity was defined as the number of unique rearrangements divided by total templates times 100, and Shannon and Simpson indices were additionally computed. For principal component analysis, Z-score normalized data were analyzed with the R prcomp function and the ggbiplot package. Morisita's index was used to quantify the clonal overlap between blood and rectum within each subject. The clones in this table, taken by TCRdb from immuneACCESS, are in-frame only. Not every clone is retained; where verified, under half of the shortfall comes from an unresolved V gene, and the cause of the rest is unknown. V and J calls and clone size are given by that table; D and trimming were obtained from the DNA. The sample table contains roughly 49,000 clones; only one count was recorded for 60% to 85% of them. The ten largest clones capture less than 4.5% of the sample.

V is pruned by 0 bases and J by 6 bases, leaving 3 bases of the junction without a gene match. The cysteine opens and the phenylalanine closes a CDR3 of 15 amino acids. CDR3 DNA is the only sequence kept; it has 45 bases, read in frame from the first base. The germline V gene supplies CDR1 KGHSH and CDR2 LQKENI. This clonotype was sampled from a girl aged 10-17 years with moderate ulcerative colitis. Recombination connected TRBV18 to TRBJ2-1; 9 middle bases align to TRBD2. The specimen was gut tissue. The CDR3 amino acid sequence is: CASSPPTSGANEQFF. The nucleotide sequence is TGTGCCAGCTCACCACCGACTAGCGGAGCCAATGAGCAGTTCTTC.